These 17 T cell receptor beta chains originate from one sample sequenced in a study of CD8+ T cells in alopecia areata. Sequencing relied on a cDNA template that was reverse transcribed from extracted RNA. The data were produced by immunoSEQ multiplex PCR, yet TCRdb's version contains in-frame clones alone and is incomplete. Here the sample spans approximately 200,000 clones, 45% to 65% being singletons. Treatment specified: oral pan-JAK inhibitor, 5-10 mg twice daily. This specimen consisted of CD4+ T cells sorted from blood, obtained at week 4, from a patient treated with tofacitinib. The source of these receptors is a human donor with alopecia areata.

This rearrangement joins TRBV30 to TRBJ2-7; D may be TRBD1 (5 bases). In germline, CDR1 is GTSNPN, CDR2 SVGIG (reference sequence). The V and J ends lost 0 bases and 6 bases respectively, with 15 bases between them. The CDR3 is 14 amino acids. CDR3 DNA: TGTGCCTGGAGTGTAGGGCAACAGGTTGGCGAGCAGTACTTC. It encodes CAWSVGQQVGEQYF.

This chain joins TRBV6-5 and TRBJ1-1; D is undetermined. CDR1 is MNHEY, CDR2 SVGAGI, per germline. The CDR3 covers 16 residues. Trimming shortened V by 2 bases and J by 2 bases, and 15 bases separated the two germline ends. The CDR3 protein is CASSYHQAFGNTEAFF. The CDR3 DNA reads as TGTGCCAGCAGTTACCACCAGGCCTTTGGAAACACTGAAGCTTTCTTT.

The chain is built from TRBV30 and TRBJ2-1; TRBD2 is a possible D gene (6 bases). Germline V gene data show CDR1 as GTSNPN and CDR2 as SVGIG (reference sequence). The CDR3 has 13 residues. Trimming stripped 2 bases from V and 8 bases from J, with 13 bases between. CDR3 nucleotides: TGTGCCTGGAGTATCCGGGAGATCTATGAGCAGTTCTTC. Encoded protein: CAWSIREIYEQFF. The full variable domain, completed using reference TRBV30 and TRBJ2-1, is SQTIHQWPATLVQPVGSPLSLECTVEGTSNPNLYWYRQAAGRGLQLLFYSVGIGQISSEVPQNLSASRPQDRQFILSSKKLLLSDSGFYLCAWSIREIYEQFFGPGTRLTVL.

This clone has a handful of counts. The genes are TRBV29-1 and TRBJ2-1; 7 bases are shared with TRBD1. The CDR3 has 14 amino acids. V shed 8 bases, J shed 9 bases, and the junction held 16 bases outside the gene matches. The germline V gene encodes CDR1 SQVTM and CDR2 ANQGSEA. The CDR3 here is CSFLKGQRGREQFF. The CDR3 region has the DNA TGCAGCTTCCTCAAGGGACAGAGGGGACGTGAGCAGTTCTTC.

V is TRBV15 and J is TRBJ2-3; D unresolved. Trimming removed 3 bases from V and 0 bases from J, with 1 base in between. The CDR3 is 12 amino acids. Germline lookup yields CDR1 LNHNV and CDR2 YYDKDF (reference sequence). The chain's CDR3 is CATSSSTDTQYF. CDR3 DNA: TGTGCCACCAGCAGCAGCACAGATACGCAGTATTTT.

The chain carries TRBV4-1 and TRBJ2-1, with 7 bases lining up with TRBD1. After removal of 2 bases from V and 15 bases from J, the junction contained 4 bases not matched to a gene. Germline CDR1 reads MGHRA; CDR2 reads YSYEKL. The CDR3 is 11 amino acids. Written as DNA, the CDR3 is TGCGCCAGCAGCCAAAGGGACAGTTTGTTCTTC. This codes for CASSQRDSLFF.

Ten or more counts support this clone. This chain joins TRBV14 and TRBJ2-5; TRBD2 matches at 13 bases. Germline CDR1 is SGHDN and CDR2 is FVKESK. The V segment lost 4 bases and the J segment 8 bases; nucleotides outside the gene matches: 4. The CDR3 extends over 14 amino acids. The CDR3 is CASSPGLAGATQYF. Written as DNA, the CDR3 is TGTGCCAGCAGCCCCGGACTAGCGGGAGCTACCCAGTACTTC.

The V call is TRBV7-2, the J call TRBJ2-2; 7 nucleotides match TRBD1. Germline loops: CDR1 SGHTA, CDR2 FQGNSA. This CDR3 has 14 residues. Trimming cost V 5 bases and J 5 bases; bases outside gene matches: 5. The CDR3: CASSTRQGTGELFF. The CDR3 coding sequence is TGTGCCAGCAGCACCCGACAGGGAACCGGGGAGCTGTTTTTT.

This clone appeared a few times. The chain recombines TRBV15 with TRBJ2-2, with a possible D match to TRBD2 (5 bases). The CDR3 consists of 15 residues. The germline V gene has CDR1 LNHNV and CDR2 YYDKDF (reference sequence). Trimming removed 1 base at V and 3 bases at J, with 9 bases between. CDR3 DNA: TGTGCCACCAGCAGAGGAGGGAGTGACACCGGGGAGCTGTTTTTT. Its translation: CATSRGGSDTGELFF. Full variable domain (remainder filled in from reference TRBV15 and TRBJ2-2): DAMVIQNPRYQVTQFGKPVTLSCSQTLNHNVMYWYQQKSSQAPKLLFHYYDKDFNNEADTPDNFQSRRPNTSFCFLDIRSPGLGDTAMYLCATSRGGSDTGELFFGEGSRLTVL.

The chain uses TRBV5-6 and TRBJ1-1; D might be TRBD1 (5 bases). Germline CDR1 and CDR2: SGHDT and YYEEEE. The CDR3 length is 15 residues. V lost 1 base to trimming and J lost 5 bases, with 15 bases between them. The DNA of the CDR3 is TGTGCCAGCAGCTTGCAGGGCGCAATTGCGACTGAAGCTTTCTTT. Protein product: CASSLQGAIATEAFF.

V and J are TRBV7-3 and TRBJ2-2; D is unclear. In germline, CDR1 is SGHTA, CDR2 FQGTGA. This CDR3 comprises 14 residues. V was pared by 7 bases and J by 3 bases, with 12 bases between. CDR3: CASKQLSHTGELFF. CDR3 nucleotide sequence: TGTGCCAGCAAACAGCTGTCTCACACCGGGGAGCTGTTTTTT.

This chain connects TRBV28 to TRBJ2-7; D uncertain. The CDR3 has 9 amino acids. Looked up from germline, CDR1 is MDHEN and CDR2 is SYDVKM. The CDR3 sequence: CDFRSEQYF. CDR3 DNA: TGTGACTTCCGAAGCGAGCAGTACTTC.

The chain employs TRBV28 and TRBJ2-3; D ambiguous. Trimming stripped 2 bases from V and 3 bases from J, with 3 bases between. CDR1 and CDR2 (germline): MDHEN, SYDVKM. CDR3 length: 12 amino acids. The CDR3 DNA reads TGTGCCAGCAGTTTAGGTACAGATACGCAGTATTTT. Translated, it gives CASSLGTDTQYF.

The chain uses TRBV19 and TRBJ2-7; 8 bases agree with TRBD1. The V segment lost 7 bases and the J segment 6 bases; nucleotides outside the gene matches: 8. Per the germline V gene, CDR1 is LNHDA and CDR2 is SQIVND (reference sequence). This CDR3 is 13 amino acids long. CDR3 sequence: CASKARGQSEQYF. The CDR3 DNA reads TGTGCCAGTAAAGCCAGGGGGCAGAGCGAGCAGTACTTC.

The chain employs TRBV27 and TRBJ2-7; D might be TRBD1 or TRBD2, each matching 5 bases. V lost 5 bases, J lost 6 bases, and 14 bases lay in between. CDR1 is MNHEY, CDR2 SMNVEV, per germline (reference sequence). This CDR3 is built from 13 residues. The CDR3 loop reads CASSPSWGSEQYF. The CDR3 nucleotides read TGTGCCAGCAGTCCCTCCTGGGGGAGCGAGCAGTACTTC.

V gene TRBV5-4 combines with J gene TRBJ2-1, with D possibly being TRBD2 (5 bases). Germline assignment: CDR1 SGHNT and CDR2 YYREEE (reference sequence). Trimming shortened V by 3 bases and J by 3 bases, and 7 bases separated the two germline ends. This CDR3 contains 13 residues. CDR3 coding DNA: TGTGCCAGCAGCTGGGGAGACTACAATGAGCAGTTCTTC. Its protein product is CASSWGDYNEQFF.

For this clone: The same CDR3 can be traced to other DNA sequences in this sample. The chain carries TRBV5-1 and TRBJ1-5; no clear D. Trimming stripped 0 bases from V and 5 bases from J, with 9 bases between. This CDR3 has 14 residues. Germline V gene data show CDR1 as SGHRS and CDR2 as YFSETQ. CDR3 in DNA: TGCGCCAGCAGCTTGGGGGGAACGGATCAGCCCCAGCATTTT. Amino acid sequence: CASSLGGTDQPQHF.